A selection of T cell receptor beta chains follows, all from one sample in a study of Graves' ophthalmopathy and Graves' hyperthyroidism. MiXCR, applied by TCRdb to the multiplex PCR reads, yields one record per CDR3 protein. The sample includes a few hundred thousand distinct CDR3 sequences, approximately 35% of them seen just once. The sequenced sample was peripheral blood or thyroid tissue (not recorded which). These receptors were collected from an adult man with Graves' hyperthyroidism. The CDR3 runs from the conserved cysteine through the conserved F or W. A D gene is named only where the DNA matches it firmly. Clone size, where shown, is once, few, many, or a class for clones that have expanded.

d_call: TRBD1
clone_size: -
v_call: TRBV5-8
j_call: TRBJ2-7
cdr3_aa: CASSSTRTGGIHYEQYF
cdr3_nt: TGTGCCAGCAGCTCGACCCGGACAGGGGGGATTCACTACGAGCAGTACTTC

d_call: -
clone_size: many
v_call: TRBV7-8
j_call: TRBJ1-2
cdr3_aa: CASSLVGRGTGKDGYTF
cdr3_nt: TGTGCCAGCAGCTTAGTTGGGAGGGGTACAGGGAAAGATGGCTACACCTTC

d_call: -
clone_size: -
v_call: TRBV2
j_call: TRBJ2-7
cdr3_aa: CASSVGTYEQYF
cdr3_nt: TGTGCCAGCAGTGTGGGCACCTACGAGCAGTACTTC

d_call: TRBD1
clone_size: many
v_call: TRBV7-8
j_call: TRBJ2-7
cdr3_aa: CASSLEVGQRWGTATYEQYF
cdr3_nt: TGTGCCAGCAGCTTAGAGGTTGGTCAGCGTTGGGGGACAGCTACCTACGAGCAGTACTTC

d_call: -
clone_size: many
v_call: TRBV25-1
j_call: TRBJ2-3
cdr3_aa: CASSGDTQYF
cdr3_nt: TGTGCCAGCAGTGGAGATACGCAGTATTTT

d_call: -
clone_size: many
v_call: TRBV19
j_call: TRBJ1-1
cdr3_aa: CASSIPGSEAFF
cdr3_nt: TGTGCCAGTAGTATCCCGGGGAGTGAAGCTTTCTTT

d_call: TRBD2
clone_size: -
v_call: TRBV2
j_call: TRBJ2-7
cdr3_aa: CATSGLSSGTETHTLGAYEQYF
cdr3_nt: TGTGCCACCAGTGGTTTGTCTAGCGGGACAGAGACCCACACCCTCGGGGCCTACGAGCAGTACTTC

d_call: TRBD1
clone_size: few
v_call: TRBV20-1
j_call: TRBJ1-1
cdr3_aa: CSARRTGSRAFF
cdr3_nt: TGCAGTGCTAGAAGGACAGGGTCTCGGGCTTTCTTT

d_call: TRBD2
clone_size: -
v_call: TRBV7-2
j_call: TRBJ2-5
cdr3_aa: CASSPKTGTSGGRWETQYF
cdr3_nt: TGTGCCAGCAGCCCCAAGACAGGGACTAGCGGGGGGAGGTGGGAGACCCAGTACTTC

d_call: -
clone_size: -
v_call: TRBV2
j_call: TRBJ2-7
cdr3_aa: CASTRVTSYEQYF
cdr3_nt: TGTGCCAGCACGCGGGTTACATCCTACGAGCAGTACTTC

d_call: -
clone_size: -
v_call: TRBV29-1
j_call: TRBJ2-7
cdr3_aa: CSAAGTAYEQYF
cdr3_nt: TGCAGCGCCGCAGGGACGGCATACGAGCAGTACTTC

d_call: TRBD1
clone_size: -
v_call: TRBV7-6
j_call: TRBJ2-7
cdr3_aa: CASSLAPPGQGAYEQYF
cdr3_nt: TGTGCCAGCAGCTTAGCCCCTCCGGGACAGGGGGCGTACGAGCAGTACTTC

d_call: -
clone_size: -
v_call: TRBV10-3
j_call: TRBJ2-1
cdr3_aa: CAISESCGNNEQFF
cdr3_nt: TGTGCCATCAGTGAGTCTTGCGGGAACAATGAGCAGTTCTTC

d_call: -
clone_size: few
v_call: TRBV12-3/TRBV12-4
j_call: TRBJ2-7
cdr3_aa: CASSLPRVLESYEQCF
cdr3_nt: TGTGCCAGCAGTCTCCCCCGGGTCCTCGAATCCTACGAGCAGTGCTTC

d_call: -
clone_size: -
v_call: TRBV5-6
j_call: TRBJ2-3
cdr3_aa: CASSSRYTDTQYF
cdr3_nt: TGTGCCAGCAGCAGTCGATACACAGATACGCAGTATTTT

d_call: TRBD1
clone_size: -
v_call: TRBV9
j_call: TRBJ1-1
cdr3_aa: CASSWGQTKAFF
cdr3_nt: TGTGCCAGCAGCTGGGGACAGACTAAAGCTTTCTTT

d_call: -
clone_size: few
v_call: TRBV30
j_call: TRBJ1-1
cdr3_aa: CALGGPEAFF
cdr3_nt: TGTGCCTTAGGAGGCCCTGAAGCTTTCTTT

d_call: TRBD1
clone_size: many
v_call: TRBV29-1
j_call: TRBJ1-1
cdr3_aa: CSANDGTGAMNTEAFF
cdr3_nt: TGCAGCGCGAATGACGGGACAGGGGCAATGAACACTGAAGCTTTCTTT

d_call: -
clone_size: many
v_call: TRBV5-1
j_call: TRBJ2-2
cdr3_aa: CASSLAGTQYTGELFF
cdr3_nt: TGCGCCAGCAGCTTGGCTGGGACACAATACACCGGGGAGCTGTTTTTT

d_call: TRBD1
clone_size: -
v_call: TRBV10-3
j_call: TRBJ2-7
cdr3_aa: CAIRGQGEQYF
cdr3_nt: TGTGCCATCAGAGGACAGGGCGAGCAGTACTTC

d_call: TRBD1
clone_size: once
v_call: TRBV7-9
j_call: TRBJ2-7
cdr3_aa: CASSHPRDRGDYEQYF
cdr3_nt: TGTGCCAGCAGCCACCCCCGGGACAGGGGGGACTACGAGCAGTACTTC

d_call: -
clone_size: many
v_call: TRBV3-1
j_call: TRBJ1-6
cdr3_aa: CASSQEGFSPLHF
cdr3_nt: TGTGCCAGCAGCCAAGAGGGATTTTCACCCCTCCACTTT

d_call: -
clone_size: many
v_call: TRBV5-1
j_call: TRBJ2-7
cdr3_aa: CASSSGDFPVYEQYF
cdr3_nt: TGCGCCAGCAGCTCAGGGGACTTCCCAGTCTACGAGCAGTACTTC

d_call: -
clone_size: many
v_call: TRBV16
j_call: TRBJ1-1
cdr3_aa: CASSQSQGGTEAFF
cdr3_nt: TGTGCCAGCAGCCAATCTCAGGGAGGCACTGAAGCTTTCTTT

d_call: -
clone_size: many
v_call: TRBV29-1
j_call: TRBJ2-7
cdr3_aa: CSVNGGGGEEQYF
cdr3_nt: TGCAGCGTTAACGGGGGAGGGGGCGAAGAGCAGTACTTC

d_call: -
clone_size: -
v_call: TRBV3-1
j_call: TRBJ1-2
cdr3_aa: CASSQVQGGYTF
cdr3_nt: TGTGCCAGCAGCCAAGTGCAGGGTGGCTACACCTTC

d_call: -
clone_size: many
v_call: TRBV29-1
j_call: TRBJ1-1
cdr3_aa: CSVGRGMNTEAFF
cdr3_nt: TGCAGCGTTGGACGGGGTATGAACACTGAAGCTTTCTTT

d_call: TRBD1
clone_size: -
v_call: TRBV13
j_call: TRBJ2-7
cdr3_aa: CASSTWTGNYEQYF
cdr3_nt: TGTGCCAGCAGCACCTGGACAGGGAACTACGAGCAGTACTTC

d_call: -
clone_size: many
v_call: TRBV12-3/TRBV12-4
j_call: TRBJ1-3
cdr3_aa: CASSYGTTSGNTIYF
cdr3_nt: TGTGCCAGCAGTTACGGGACAACCTCTGGAAACACCATATATTTT

d_call: -
clone_size: few
v_call: TRBV6-6
j_call: TRBJ1-1
cdr3_aa: CASNSLDGDTEAFF
cdr3_nt: TGTGCCAGCAATTCATTGGACGGGGACACTGAAGCTTTCTTT

d_call: TRBD1
clone_size: many
v_call: TRBV12-3/TRBV12-4
j_call: TRBJ2-5
cdr3_aa: CASRQGVLNQETQYF
cdr3_nt: TGTGCCAGCAGGCAGGGGGTATTGAACCAAGAGACCCAGTACTTC

d_call: TRBD2
clone_size: -
v_call: TRBV5-4
j_call: TRBJ2-3
cdr3_aa: CASSFEMGRGSTDTQYF
cdr3_nt: TGTGCCAGCAGCTTTGAGATGGGGAGGGGTAGCACAGATACGCAGTATTTT

d_call: -
clone_size: -
v_call: TRBV29-1
j_call: TRBJ1-5
cdr3_aa: CRIGTVDNQPQHF
cdr3_nt: TGCAGGATCGGGACCGTGGACAATCAGCCCCAGCATTTT

d_call: -
clone_size: many
v_call: TRBV24-1
j_call: TRBJ2-5
cdr3_aa: CATSERRDSYQETQYF
cdr3_nt: TGTGCCACCAGTGAGCGGAGGGATTCGTACCAAGAGACCCAGTACTTC

d_call: -
clone_size: many
v_call: TRBV20-1
j_call: TRBJ1-1
cdr3_aa: CSARGGKNTEAFF
cdr3_nt: TGCAGTGCTAGAGGTGGAAAGAACACTGAAGCTTTCTTT

d_call: -
clone_size: few
v_call: TRBV7-9
j_call: TRBJ2-7
cdr3_aa: CASSLSTGPSYEQYF
cdr3_nt: TGTGCCAGCAGCTTGAGTACCGGGCCTTCCTACGAGCAGTACTTC

d_call: TRBD2
clone_size: once
v_call: TRBV10-1
j_call: TRBJ2-3
cdr3_aa: CASSFPRLAGTDTQYF
cdr3_nt: TGCGCCAGCAGTTTCCCCCGACTAGCGGGCACAGATACGCAGTATTTT

d_call: TRBD2
clone_size: -
v_call: TRBV29-1
j_call: TRBJ2-6
cdr3_aa: CSVEDRPSGRANVLTF
cdr3_nt: TGCAGCGTTGAAGATCGGCCTAGCGGGAGGGCCAACGTCCTGACTTTC

d_call: -
clone_size: -
v_call: TRBV2
j_call: TRBJ2-5
cdr3_aa: CASTPDRTNQPQYF
cdr3_nt: TGTGCCAGCACCCCCGACAGGACCAATCAGCCCCAGTACTTC

d_call: -
clone_size: many
v_call: TRBV2
j_call: TRBJ1-5
cdr3_aa: CASSEASSRGGPPQHF
cdr3_nt: TGTGCCAGCAGTGAAGCTTCTTCCAGGGGCGGTCCGCCCCAGCATTTT

d_call: TRBD2
clone_size: -
v_call: TRBV12-3/TRBV12-4
j_call: TRBJ2-7
cdr3_aa: CASGTSTYEQYF
cdr3_nt: TGTGCTAGCGGGACATCTACCTACGAGCAGTACTTC

d_call: TRBD1
clone_size: few
v_call: TRBV6-5
j_call: TRBJ2-7
cdr3_aa: CASSYSTGTQPSEQYF
cdr3_nt: TGTGCCAGCAGTTACTCGACAGGGACCCAACCTTCCGAGCAGTACTTC

d_call: -
clone_size: many
v_call: TRBV4-2
j_call: TRBJ1-2
cdr3_aa: CASSQDLGNYGYTF
cdr3_nt: TGTGCCAGCAGCCAAGATCTCGGGAACTATGGCTACACCTTC

d_call: TRBD1
clone_size: -
v_call: TRBV2
j_call: TRBJ2-7
cdr3_aa: CASSWQGAFEQYF
cdr3_nt: TGTGCCAGCAGTTGGCAGGGGGCATTCGAGCAGTACTTC

d_call: -
clone_size: -
v_call: TRBV12-3/TRBV12-4
j_call: TRBJ2-7
cdr3_aa: CASSKGLNEQYF
cdr3_nt: TGTGCCAGCAGCAAAGGGCTCAACGAGCAGTACTTC

d_call: TRBD2
clone_size: few
v_call: TRBV5-1
j_call: TRBJ2-3
cdr3_aa: CASSVSPGLASTDTQYF
cdr3_nt: TGCGCCAGCAGCGTATCTCCGGGACTAGCTAGCACAGATACGCAGTATTTT